The sequence of this TCR beta chain was determined in a study of T cell repertoires in cytomegalovirus infection. Study in general: Indications came from public TCR beta signatures; they pointed to CMV infection and to a matching HLA type. Whole-study findings and limits: CMV carriers with the relevant HLA were identified by cumulative public TCR beta family frequency. HLA-C-restricted CMV clonotypes gave the most frequent clonotype in two of eight donors.

TCRdb used MiXCR to reprocess the reads, holding one entry per CDR3 protein. The sample holds just under 300,000 distinct CDR3 sequences, about 9.2% seen once. This clonotype was seen a handful of times. Its antigen is as yet unknown. What was sequenced was PBMCs. The sequence came from a human donor in good health (CMV status not recorded). Some clones in this sample may be carry-over from other donors' samples.

The CDR3 coding sequence is TGTGCCAGCAGCTTGGAAGCGGGGGGCTACACTGGGGCCAACGTCCTGACTTTC. Its translation is CASSLEAGGYTGANVLTF. The genes are TRBV5-6 and TRBJ2-6; the match to TRBD2 covers 9 bases. Germline-derived CDR1 and CDR2 are SGHDT and YYEEEE. CDR3 length: 18 residues. V was pared by 0 bases and J by 2 bases, with 6 bases of the junction left unmatched.